In this sample, the clone carrying this T cell receptor (beta chain) turned up a few times. Antigen specificity is unknown. What was sequenced were expressed TCRB transcripts, since all of the isolated RNA had been reverse transcribed. Several million reads per sample on average were obtained from naive, central memory and regulatory T cell samples. Assay used: immunoSEQ multiplex PCR; TCRdb lists only in-frame clones, some missing. The table has around 160,000 clones, approximately 9.1% seen once. The source of the sample is a study of beta chain features in type 1 diabetes. CDR1 and CDR2 from the germline V gene are SGHNT and YYREEE (reference sequence). The germline V and J ends were trimmed by 7 bases and 7 bases, with 11 bases remaining between them. The CDR3 loop spans 12 amino acids. A sort by CD45RO/CCR7/CD25/CD127/CD95/CD27 yielded CD4+ naive, central memory, regulatory and stem cell-like memory cells.

General study results and limits: Among patients, naive, central memory and Treg TCRB repertoires appeared more similar than among healthy donors. For Type 1 diabetes patients, all four CD4+ subsets carried TCRB CDR3s that were moderately but significantly shorter. In patients and controls equally, PCR might favor templates that are shorter.

Sequenced material: central memory CD4+ T cells from blood. The chain uses TRBV5-4 and TRBJ2-2; D is unresolved. This receptor was identified in a young woman with type 1 diabetes. The CDR3 DNA sequence: TGTGCCAGCTCGTCAGTCGACGGGGAGCTGTTTTTT. Residues: CASSSVDGELFF. The complete variable domain, with remaining parts taken from reference TRBV5-4 and TRBJ2-2, reads ETGVTQSPTHLIKTRGQQVTLRCSSQSGHNTVSWYQQALGQGPQFIFQYYREEENGRGNFPPRFSGLQFPNYSSELNVNALELDDSALYLCASSSVDGELFFGEGSRLTVL.